The entry that follows covers one T cell receptor beta chain sequence. Its specificity is not known. The germline V and J ends were trimmed by 8 bases and 0 bases, with 13 bases remaining between them. This CDR3 has 15 residues. The germline V gene encodes CDR1 SEHNR and CDR2 FQNEAQ (reference sequence). The table came from immunoSEQ multiplex PCR; TCRdb's copy has only in-frame clones and leaves some out. The sample shows 50,000 to 75,000 clones, 70% to 90% of them seen only once. The data originate from a study of PD-1 blockade in mismatch repair-deficient tumors. Overall study context: Patients had approximately 11 mismatch repair-deficient cancer types, all previously treated and progressing.

Three pembrolizumab responders had their TCRs sequenced. General study findings and limits: Tumor-resident clones, often undetectable pretreatment in blood, expanded then contracted after pembrolizumab.

The chain carries TRBV7-9 and TRBJ2-2; D gene ambiguous. The sequences come from peripheral blood, collected 52 weeks after starting pembrolizumab. The clonotype was recovered from an adult with mismatch repair-deficient cancer. The CDR3 DNA is TGTGCCAGCGGAAAGTTCTCCGCGAACACCGGGGAGCTGTTTTTT. Its translation is CASGKFSANTGELFF. Variable domain in full (rest from reference TRBV7-9 and TRBJ2-2): DTGVSQNPRHKITKRGQNVTFRCDPISEHNRLYWYRQTLGQGPEFLTYFQNEAQLEKSRLLSDRFSAERPKGSFSTLEIQRTEQGDSAMYLCASGKFSANTGELFFGEGSRLTVL.